The T cell receptor beta chain described here comes from a study of beta chain features in type 1 diabetes. Study-wide results and caveats: People with Type 1 diabetes carried modestly yet significantly shorter TCRB CDR3s in all four CD4+ subsets.

In its sample, this clone was seen a few times. Its antigen is currently unknown. The authors reverse transcribed all of the isolated RNA, so sequencing captured expressed TCRB transcripts. Produced via immunoSEQ multiplex PCR; TCRdb's table is partial and in-frame only. The table has roughly 400,000 clones, over 8.5% seen once. The CDR3 length is 15 residues. The V end was cut by 5 bases, the J end by 5 bases, with 18 bases between. CDR1 and CDR2 (germline): MNHEY, SMNVEV (reference sequence). This TCR was recovered from a man aged 25 to 45 with type 1 diabetes. Sequenced: central memory CD4+ T cells from blood. This rearrangement joins TRBV27 to TRBJ2-5; D may be TRBD1 or TRBD2 (5 bases each). The CDR3 here is CASSLGTGGSETQYF. Here the CDR3 DNA reads TGTGCCAGCAGTCTCGGGACGGGTGGGAGTGAGACCCAGTACTTC.